The rows below give T cell receptor beta chains drawn from one sample of a study of shared clonotypes between healthy human individuals. Only in-frame clones appear in the TCRdb table, and some are missing; sequencing was by immunoSEQ multiplex PCR. The profile covers millions of clones, with approximately 94% appearing a single time and 0.13% to 0.15% taken by the ten largest. The specimen was naive CD4+ T cells sorted from blood. The receptors were sampled from a man aged 18 to 35 in good health. Both conserved end residues are part of each CDR3. Fields, in order: V gene, CDR3 protein.

V: TRBV28
CDR3: CASSSGGAFF

V: TRBV30
CDR3: CAWSVQVSGANVLTF

V: TRBV7-9
CDR3: CASSLTRGATEQYF

V: TRBV16
CDR3: CASSQYRQGKLYEQYF

V: TRBV29-1
CDR3: CSVARGSYEQYF

V: TRBV21-1
CDR3: CASSKDIGGRRSGEQFF

V: TRBV2
CDR3: CASSEDTGSPGAQYF

V: TRBV28
CDR3: CASRPGTTDTQYF

V: TRBV7-9
CDR3: CASSLAPKGGISYEQYF

V: TRBV10-3
CDR3: CAISESGTGAGYNEQFF

V: TRBV10-1
CDR3: CASSPGGGYEQYF

V: TRBV4-3
CDR3: CASSRRTGGTAMNTEAFF

V: TRBV2
CDR3: CASSEPDWYQETQYF

V: TRBV2
CDR3: CASGLARDNEQFF

V: TRBV30
CDR3: CAWSPSYSGNTIYF

V: TRBV2
CDR3: CASSPGLVPYEQYF

V: TRBV10-1
CDR3: CASSAGRLQETQYF

V: TRBV5-5
CDR3: CASSLAPGSTSSYEQYF

V: TRBV6-5
CDR3: CASSPWGGYEQYF

V: TRBV15
CDR3: CATSRPGRNEQYF

V: TRBV9
CDR3: CASSVEGSRAHEQFF

V: TRBV6-5
CDR3: CASTKGWEEAYEQYF

V: TRBV11-1
CDR3: CASSPLGRKNTEAFF

V: TRBV19
CDR3: CATGTASYEQYF

V: TRBV18
CDR3: CASSPPGLAGSYEQYF

V: TRBV6-6
CDR3: CASSYDRAGGTEAFF

V: TRBV11-2
CDR3: CASSRGRETQYF

V: TRBV30
CDR3: CAWSLEGQETQYF

V: TRBV27
CDR3: CASSYGQGADTQYF

V: TRBV6-6
CDR3: CASSSLRENEQYF

V: TRBV6-1
CDR3: CASRRGDLGSYEQYF

V: TRBV5-1
CDR3: CASSLASGGNQPQHF

V: TRBV5-1
CDR3: CASSHPTGNTGELFF

V: TRBV5-6
CDR3: CASSLRTSGSIFNEQFF

V: TRBV28
CDR3: CASSQGPYEQYF

V: TRBV19
CDR3: CASSIRAALDTEAFF

V: TRBV18
CDR3: CASPPLSGNTIYF

V: TRBV28
CDR3: CASSPRGGNTIYF

V: TRBV4-1
CDR3: CASSPEGFYEQYF

V: TRBV19
CDR3: CASSVTGTSGVDTQYF

V: TRBV29-1
CDR3: CSVVVGGTGGAYEQYF

V: TRBV5-5
CDR3: CASSLPGPTNEKLFF

V: TRBV2
CDR3: CASSANRDRGGYEQYF

V: TRBV5-1
CDR3: CASSLVTGSYEQYF

V: TRBV7-2
CDR3: CASSLEGAKNIQYF

V: TRBV6-1
CDR3: CASSETGRNQPQHF

V: TRBV5-1
CDR3: CASSQVGGDTGELFF

V: TRBV4-2
CDR3: CASSVPAGGRTDTQYF

V: TRBV5-1
CDR3: CASSLAFPSTDTQYF

V: TRBV18
CDR3: CASSPPSGTGYNEQFF

V: TRBV7-2
CDR3: CASSLARTSQETQYF

V: TRBV5-1
CDR3: CASRPGTGAYEQYF